This T cell receptor (beta chain) derives from a study of CD8 T cells in Susac syndrome. Per the germline V gene, CDR1 is KGHDR and CDR2 is SFDVKD. This CDR3 comprises 14 residues. Trimming shortened V by 5 bases and J by 2 bases, and 12 bases separated the two germline ends. Negative isolation was applied to CD8+ and CD4+ T cells, and FACS enrichment was applied to TEMRA cells. When the RNA was reverse transcribed, random hexamers were used with an input of about 0.5 to 1 ug. TCRdb ran MiXCR on the immunoSEQ multiplex PCR reads and lists one entry per CDR3 protein. Of approximately 94,000 distinct CDR3 sequences in the sample, around 96% were seen once.

The clonotype originates from a human donor with Susac syndrome. The sequencing sample was made of CD8+ T cells from PBMCs. The chain employs TRBV24-1 and TRBJ2-7; D possibly uses TRBD1 or TRBD2 (5 bases each). The CDR3 bases are TGTGCCACCAGTGGCTCCGGGACGACCTACGAGCAGTACTTC. It is translated as CATSGSGTTYEQYF.